This note documents a single T cell receptor (beta chain) sequence. What it binds is unknown. V lost 5 bases and J 5 bases, leaving 8 bases between the germline ends. CDR1 and CDR2 from the germline V gene are MDHEN and SYDVKM. This CDR3 comprises 12 residues. Assay used: immunoSEQ multiplex PCR; TCRdb lists only in-frame clones, some missing. The sample lists 20,000 to 30,000 clones; 87% were seen once. This specimen belongs to a study of T cell responses to AZD1222 COVID-19 vaccine. Notes on the study in general: AZD1222 recipients seropositive at baseline numbered only 5 or 6.

The TCR comes from an adult who received the AZD1222 COVID-19 vaccine. The chain links TRBV28 to TRBJ2-3; weak D call: TRBD2 (6 bases). Sequencing was performed on peripheral blood, taken 28 days after the second AZD1222 dose. CDR3 in amino acids: CASSVSGDTQYF. The CDR3 DNA sequence: TGTGCCAGCAGTGTTAGCGGAGATACGCAGTATTTT.